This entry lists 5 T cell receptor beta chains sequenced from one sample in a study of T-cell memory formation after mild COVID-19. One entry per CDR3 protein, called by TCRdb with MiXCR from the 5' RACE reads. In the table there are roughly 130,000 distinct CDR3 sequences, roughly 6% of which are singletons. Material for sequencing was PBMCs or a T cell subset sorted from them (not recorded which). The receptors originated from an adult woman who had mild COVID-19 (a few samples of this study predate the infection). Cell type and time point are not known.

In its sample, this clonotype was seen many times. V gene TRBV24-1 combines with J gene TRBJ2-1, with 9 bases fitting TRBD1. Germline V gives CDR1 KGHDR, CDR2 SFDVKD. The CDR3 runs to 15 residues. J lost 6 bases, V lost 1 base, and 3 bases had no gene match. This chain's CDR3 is CATSDLGTGINEQFF. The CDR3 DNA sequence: TGTGCCACCAGTGATTTAGGGACAGGGATCAATGAGCAGTTCTTC.

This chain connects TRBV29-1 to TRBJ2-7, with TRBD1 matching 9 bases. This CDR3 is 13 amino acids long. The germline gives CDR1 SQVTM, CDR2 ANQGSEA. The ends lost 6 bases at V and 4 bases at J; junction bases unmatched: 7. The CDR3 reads CSVATGGPYEQYF. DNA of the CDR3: TGCAGCGTCGCGACAGGGGGGCCGTACGAGCAGTACTTC.

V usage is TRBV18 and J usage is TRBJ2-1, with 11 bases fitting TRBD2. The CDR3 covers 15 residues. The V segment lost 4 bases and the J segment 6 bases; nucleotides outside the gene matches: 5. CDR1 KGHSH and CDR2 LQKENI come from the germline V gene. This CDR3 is CASSHPSGRRNEQFF. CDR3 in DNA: TGTGCCAGCTCACACCCTAGCGGGAGGCGCAATGAGCAGTTCTTC. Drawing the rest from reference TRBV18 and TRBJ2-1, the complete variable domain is NAGVMQNPRHLVRRRGQEARLRCSPMKGHSHVYWYRQLPEEGLKFMVYLQKENIIDESGMPKERFSAEFPKEGPSILRIQQVVRGDSAAYFCASSHPSGRRNEQFFGPGTRLTVL.

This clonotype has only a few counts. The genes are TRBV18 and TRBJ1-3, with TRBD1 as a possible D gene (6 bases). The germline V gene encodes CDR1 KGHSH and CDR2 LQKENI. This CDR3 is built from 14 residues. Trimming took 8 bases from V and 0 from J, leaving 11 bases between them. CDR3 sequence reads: CASTEGVSGNTIYF. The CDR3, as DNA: TGTGCCAGCACCGAGGGGGTCTCTGGAAACACCATATATTTT.

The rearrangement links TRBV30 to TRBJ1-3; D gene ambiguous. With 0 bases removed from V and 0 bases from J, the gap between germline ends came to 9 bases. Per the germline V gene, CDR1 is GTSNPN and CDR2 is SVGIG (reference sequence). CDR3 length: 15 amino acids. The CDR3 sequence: CAWSVRAVSGNTIYF. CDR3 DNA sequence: TGTGCCTGGAGTGTACGGGCGGTCTCTGGAAACACCATATATTTT. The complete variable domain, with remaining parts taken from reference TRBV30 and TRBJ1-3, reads SQTIHQWPATLVQPVGSPLSLECTVEGTSNPNLYWYRQAAGRGLQLLFYSVGIGQISSEVPQNLSASRPQDRQFILSSKKLLLSDSGFYLCAWSVRAVSGNTIYFGEGSWLTVV.